The rows below give T cell receptor beta chains drawn from one sample of a study of a mutant IDH1 vaccine in newly diagnosed glioma. TCRdb keeps only in-frame clones here, not all; method: immunoSEQ multiplex PCR. This sample carries about 62,000 clones, approximately 90% of them seen once, and the ten largest clones take approximately 2%. These receptors are not linked to any known antigen. The source material was PBMCs, sampled from a glioma patient whose treatment included an IDH1 peptide vaccine. These TCRs come from a man aged 35 to 55 with glioma. Each CDR3 is given with its conserved first and last residue. The D gene is left open where the match is weak. Clone size is given for some rows only: seen once, a few or many times, or a class if the clone is expanded.

d_call	v_call	clone_size	j_call	cdr3_nt	cdr3_aa
TRBD2	TRBV28	few	TRBJ2-2	TGTGCCAGCAGTTTATGGAGCCTAGCGGGAGGCCCCGGGGAGCTGTTTTTT	CASSLWSLAGGPGELFF
TRBD1	TRBV28	NA	TRBJ2-6	TGTGCCAGCAGTCGGGTCGGGACAGGTTCCCTCTCTGGGGCCAACGTCCTGACTTTC	CASSRVGTGSLSGANVLTF
NA	TRBV28	NA	TRBJ1-1	TGTGCCAGCCGTCCACGCGGGAGGACTGAAGCTTTCTTT	CASRPRGRTEAFF
NA	TRBV11-2	NA	TRBJ2-7	TGTGCCAGCAGCTTATCCCGCGGGGACTACGAGCAGTACTTC	CASSLSRGDYEQYF
TRBD1	TRBV28	once	TRBJ2-3	TGTGCCAGCAGTAGGGACAGGGGATTCACAGATACGCAGTATTTT	CASSRDRGFTDTQYF
TRBD1	TRBV5-4	few	TRBJ2-1	TGTGCCAGCAGCTTGGAGAGGGGGACAGGGGGCATGAATGAGCAGTTCTTC	CASSLERGTGGMNEQFF
TRBD2	TRBV10-3	NA	TRBJ2-7	TGTGCCATCAGGCCTATGGGCGGGAGTTTGAACGAGCAGTACTTC	CAIRPMGGSLNEQYF
NA	TRBV2	NA	TRBJ1-2	TGTGCCAGCAAGGGGGGCACCCTGGACTATGGCTACACCTTC	CASKGGTLDYGYTF
TRBD2	TRBV2	NA	TRBJ2-5	TGTGCCAGCAGTGACTTCTTTCTAGCGGAGTACCAAGAGACCCAGTACTTC	CASSDFFLAEYQETQYF
NA	TRBV15	NA	TRBJ2-5	TGTGCCACCAGCAGAGAGGGAATGGAGACCCAGTACTTC	CATSREGMETQYF
NA	TRBV7-3	once	TRBJ2-4	TGTGCCAGCAGCTTATCCGGAGAGGACATTCAGTACTTC	CASSLSGEDIQYF
NA	TRBV6-1	once	TRBJ2-1	TGTGCCAGCCGGACGGGACTCATCTCCTACAATGAGCAGTTCTTC	CASRTGLISYNEQFF
NA	TRBV7-2	NA	TRBJ2-1	TGTGCCAGCAGCTTGGACCCACGTATAGGGGCCGAGCAGTTCTTC	CASSLDPRIGAEQFF
NA	TRBV11-2	NA	TRBJ2-2	TGTGCCACCCGCCGGGCAGCTGGGCCCGGGGAGCTGTTTTTT	CATRRAAGPGELFF
NA	TRBV30	NA	TRBJ1-2	TGTGCCTGGAGTGTGAAAGGGTATGGCTACACCTTC	CAWSVKGYGYTF
NA	TRBV6-5	NA	TRBJ1-1	TGTGCCAGCAGTCGGGCGCTGGGGGTGAACACTGAAGCTTTCTTT	CASSRALGVNTEAFF
NA	TRBV21-1	NA	TRBJ1-2	TGTGCCAGCAGCAAAGACGTCGGGGCTAACTATGGCTACACCTTC	CASSKDVGANYGYTF
NA	TRBV5-1	once	TRBJ2-2	TGCGCCAGCAGCTTGGGGGAAGGCGCGAACACCGGGGAGCTGTTTTTT	CASSLGEGANTGELFF
TRBD2	TRBV9	NA	TRBJ2-1	TGTGCCAGCAGCTCCGGGGGGGCCTCCTACAATGAGCAGTTCTTC	CASSSGGASYNEQFF
TRBD1	TRBV5-1	NA	TRBJ1-5	TGCGCCAGCAGCTTGGCTCTGGCCAGGGGGCGGTATCAGCCCCAGCATTTT	CASSLALARGRYQPQHF
TRBD1	TRBV7-2	once	TRBJ1-1	TGCGCCAGCAGCCCTGGGACAGGAGTCACTGAAGCTTTCTTT	CASSPGTGVTEAFF
NA	TRBV7-6	NA	TRBJ2-5	TGTGCCAGCAGCTTAGCGCCGGAGACCCAGTACTTC	CASSLAPETQYF
TRBD2	TRBV14	once	TRBJ2-1	TGTGCCAGCAGCCCAGGACTAGCGGGAATGTATGAGCAGTTCTTC	CASSPGLAGMYEQFF
NA	TRBV18	NA	TRBJ2-3	TGTGCCAGCTCACCATTGACAGTCGTATTAGGAGATACGCAGTATTTT	CASSPLTVVLGDTQYF
NA	TRBV4-1	NA	TRBJ2-5	TGCGCCAGCAGCCAAGCGGCGGACTTCCTGGAGACCCAGTACTTC	CASSQAADFLETQYF
TRBD2	TRBV5-1	once	TRBJ2-5	TGCGCCAGCCAATATAGCGGGGGACCTCAAGAGACCCAGTACTTC	CASQYSGGPQETQYF
NA	TRBV19	few	TRBJ1-1	TGTGCCAGTAGTCAGACCCAGGGGACTGAAGCTTTCTTT	CASSQTQGTEAFF
NA	TRBV11-3	NA	TRBJ2-5	TGTGCCAGCAGCTGGACCCAGCGGGAGACCCAGTACTTC	CASSWTQRETQYF
NA	TRBV5-1	once	TRBJ1-3	TGCGCCAGCAGCTCCCGGGACGGAGGTGATTCTGGAAACACCATATATTTT	CASSSRDGGDSGNTIYF
TRBD1	TRBV5-1	NA	TRBJ2-1	TGCGCCAGCAGCTTGGGACAGGGTGGGAACAATGAGCAGTTCTTC	CASSLGQGGNNEQFF
NA	TRBV27	medium-sized	TRBJ1-5	TGTGCCAGCAGCCCCCTAGGGGGTGGTGGATATAGCAATCAGCCCCAGCATTTT	CASSPLGGGGYSNQPQHF
NA	TRBV10-3	NA	TRBJ2-5	TGTGCCATCAGCGATGGGAGGTGGGAGGAGACCCAGTACTTC	CAISDGRWEETQYF
NA	TRBV6-6	NA	TRBJ2-3	TGTGCCAGCAGTTACTGGGCTAGCCTAAGCACAGATACGCAGTATTTT	CASSYWASLSTDTQYF
NA	TRBV27	NA	TRBJ1-1	TGTGCCAGCAGTTTATCGAGGCGGACAGCAACGCCGATGAACACTGAAGCTTTCTTT	CASSLSRRTATPMNTEAFF
NA	TRBV6-1	NA	TRBJ2-6	TGTGCCAGCAGTGAGTTGAGTGGGACCCGGGCTGGGGCCAACGTCCTGACTTTC	CASSELSGTRAGANVLTF
TRBD2	TRBV7-2	NA	TRBJ2-5	TGTGCCAGCACCCCAAGCGAAATAGCGGGAGTAGAGACCCAGTACTTC	CASTPSEIAGVETQYF
TRBD1	TRBV9	NA	TRBJ1-6	TGTGCCAGCAGCATAGGGACAGGACGGGGTTCACCCCTCCACTTT	CASSIGTGRGSPLHF
NA	TRBV19	NA	TRBJ2-3	TGTGCCAGTAGTATAGTCGGGCCAGGCACAGATACGCAGTATTTT	CASSIVGPGTDTQYF
NA	TRBV10-3	NA	TRBJ2-7	TGTGCCATCAGTGTTTCCTTGAGCTCCTACGAGCAGTACTTC	CAISVSLSSYEQYF
TRBD1	TRBV4-1	NA	TRBJ2-2	TGCGCCAGCAGCCGTGGGACAGGGCTTCCCGGGAAGCTGTTTTTT	CASSRGTGLPGKLFF
NA	TRBV4-1	NA	TRBJ1-1	TGCGCCAGCAGCCAGACCCAGATCATGAACACTGAAGCTTTCTTT	CASSQTQIMNTEAFF
NA	TRBV4-1	NA	TRBJ1-1	TGCGCCAGCAGGAGGAATTCAAGGATGAACACTGAAGCTTTCTTT	CASRRNSRMNTEAFF
TRBD2	TRBV5-4	once	TRBJ2-3	TGTGCCAGCAGCCGGGGGGGCGGGGCGCTCTACACAGATACGCAGTATTTT	CASSRGGGALYTDTQYF
NA	TRBV6-6	NA	TRBJ1-5	TGTGCCAGCAGTTACTCGACTGGGGGTCAGCCCCAGCATTTT	CASSYSTGGQPQHF
TRBD1	TRBV19	NA	TRBJ1-2	TGTGCCAGTAGTCCCGGGACAGGGTATGGCTACACCTTC	CASSPGTGYGYTF
TRBD2	TRBV7-3	NA	TRBJ2-7	TGTGCCAGCAGCTCCGGGACTAGCCCCTTCTACGAGCAGTACTTC	CASSSGTSPFYEQYF
NA	TRBV6-1	NA	TRBJ2-3	TGTGCCAGCAGTGAAAGGGGGGGAAATCCCCCAGATACGCAGTATTTT	CASSERGGNPPDTQYF
TRBD1	TRBV27	NA	TRBJ1-4	TGTGCCAGCGGACAGGTTGCAACTAATGAAAAACTGTTTTTT	CASGQVATNEKLFF
NA	TRBV7-2	NA	TRBJ2-3	TGTGCCAGCAGCTCCAGGGCTGCAGATACGCAGTATTTT	CASSSRAADTQYF
NA	TRBV19	NA	TRBJ1-5	TGTGCCAGTACCCCAGGAGGGGGGACCAATCAGCCCCAGCATTTT	CASTPGGGTNQPQHF
TRBD2	TRBV11-2	NA	TRBJ2-3	TGTGCCAGCAGCATCCCGGGACTAGCGGCAAAGGCAGATACGCAGTATTTT	CASSIPGLAAKADTQYF
NA	TRBV5-1	NA	TRBJ2-1	TGCGCCAGCAGCTTGTATCCGGGCTCCTACAATGAGCAGTTCTTC	CASSLYPGSYNEQFF
NA	TRBV7-2	once	TRBJ2-7	TGTGCCAGCAGCATAGTCGGGAGAAGGGCCTACGAGCAGTACTTC	CASSIVGRRAYEQYF